The 11 T cell receptor beta chains below all came from one sample that was sequenced in a study of blood T cells in healthy people across ages. Then a second PCR, running roughly 7 to 12 cycles, was carried out with a sample-barcoded 5' primer and a J-beta primer mix. TCRdb fed the 5' RACE reads into MiXCR, producing one record per CDR3 protein. The sample consists of about 1.7 million distinct CDR3 sequences, over 25% of them appearing once. The sample comprised blood. The receptors shown here come from a woman younger than 45 in good health.

This clonotype has a handful of counts. The genes are TRBV30 and TRBJ2-7; weak D call: TRBD2 (5 bases). Germline V gene data show CDR1 as GTSNPN and CDR2 as SVGIG (reference sequence). V lost 1 base, J lost 3 bases, and 13 bases lay in between. The CDR3 totals 14 residues. Here the CDR3 DNA reads TGTGCCTGGAGTGGACCCCCGAGGGTCTACGAGCAGTACTTC. Translation: CAWSGPPRVYEQYF.

Details on this clonotype: A read error may produce the germline difference seen at one junction end. This sequence joins TRBV6-4 and TRBJ2-6, with 11 positions matching TRBD1. Germline V lookup: CDR1 MRHNA, CDR2 SNTAGT. CDR3 length: 16 residues. The CDR3 sequence: CASSGTGGSGANILTF. The CDR3 coding sequence is TGTGCCAGCAGTGGGACAGGGGGCTCTGGGGCCAACATCCTGACTTTC.

The chain couples TRBV5-5 to TRBJ1-1, with D maybe TRBD1 (5 bases). The V and J ends lost 0 bases and 9 bases respectively, with 9 bases between them. The germline gives CDR1 SGHKS, CDR2 YYEKEE (reference sequence). The CDR3 is 12 amino acids. The CDR3 here is CASSLEGSKAFF. Here the CDR3 DNA reads TGTGCCAGCAGCTTGGAGGGGAGTAAAGCTTTCTTT. Full variable domain (rest looked up from reference TRBV5-5 and TRBJ1-1): DAGVTQSPTHLIKTRGQQVTLRCSPISGHKSVSWYQQVLGQGPQFIFQYYEKEERGRGNFPDRFSARQFPNYSSELNVNALLLGDSALYLCASSLEGSKAFFGQGTRLTVV.

The chain uses TRBV24-1 and TRBJ2-6; maybe TRBD1 (6 bases). Trimming took off 4 bases at V and 4 bases at J, with 13 bases between the two ends. Germline V gene sequence: CDR1 KGHDR, CDR2 SFDVKD. The CDR3 is 16 residues long. The CDR3 bases are TGTGCCACCAGTGAGAGAGGGGGTCCCGGGGCCAACGTCCTGACTTTC. Translation: CATSERGGPGANVLTF.

The chain uses TRBV7-9 and TRBJ2-1; D perhaps matches TRBD2 (5 bases). The CDR3 spans 11 residues. Germline loops: CDR1 SEHNR, CDR2 FQNEAQ (reference sequence). The V and J ends lost 3 bases and 9 bases respectively, with 6 bases between them. Written as DNA, the CDR3 is TGTGCCAGCAGCTTTAGCGCTGAGCAGTTCTTC. The encoded protein is CASSFSAEQFF.

The CDR3 nucleotides are TGTGCTACCGGGACTAGCGACTACGAGCAGTACTTC. Translating gives CATGTSDYEQYF. This chain connects TRBV30 to TRBJ2-7; 10 nucleotides match TRBD2. Germline CDR1 and CDR2: GTSNPN and SVGIG (reference sequence). The CDR3 contains 12 residues.

This chain uses TRBV10-3 with TRBJ2-3; the match to TRBD2 covers 7 bases. V dropped 6 bases and J dropped 0; count of bases not matched to a gene: 9. Germline V gene data show CDR1 as ENHRY and CDR2 as SYGVKD. The CDR3 covers 16 residues. The CDR3 region has the DNA TGTGCCATCAGCCGAGAGCGGGGAACTAGCACAGATACGCAGTATTTT. Protein: CAISRERGTSTDTQYF.

This clonotype has a count of ten or more. The gene calls are TRBV5-1 and TRBJ1-2; a weak D match, TRBD1 (5 bases). Germline lookup yields CDR1 SGHRS and CDR2 YFSETQ. The CDR3 totals 15 residues. Trimming removed 5 bases at V and 4 bases at J, with 18 bases between. The CDR3 here is CASSSGTASVYGYTF. CDR3 nucleotides: TGCGCCAGCAGTTCCGGGACGGCGTCTGTCTATGGCTACACCTTC.

The chain recombines TRBV7-9 with TRBJ2-5, with 9 bases that match TRBD1. The CDR3 runs to 15 residues. Germline lookup yields CDR1 SEHNR and CDR2 FQNEAQ (reference sequence). The J segment lost 3 bases and the V segment lost 4 bases, leaving 6 bases of the junction unmatched. The CDR3, as DNA: TGTGCCAGCAGCTCCAATAGGGACAGGGAAGAGACCCAGTACTTC. It is translated as CASSSNRDREETQYF. Filled out from reference TRBV7-9 and TRBJ2-5, the complete variable domain reads DTGVSQNPRHKITKRGQNVTFRCDPISEHNRLYWYRQTLGQGPEFLTYFQNEAQLEKSRLLSDRFSAERPKGSFSTLEIQRTEQGDSAMYLCASSSNRDREETQYFGPGTRLLVL.

This clonotype has more than one count but fewer than ten. The chain carries TRBV5-1 and TRBJ2-7; 12 positions match TRBD2. The trim removed 4 bases at V and 2 bases at J, leaving 13 bases unmatched. The germline V gene encodes CDR1 SGHRS and CDR2 YFSETQ. This CDR3 spans 18 amino acids. The chain's CDR3 is CASSPSWTSGDLTYEQYF. CDR3 nucleotide sequence: TGCGCCAGCAGCCCCTCCTGGACTAGCGGGGACCTAACCTACGAGCAGTACTTC.

The chain couples TRBV30 to TRBJ2-1; TRBD2 matches 15 bases. With 8 bases clipped from V and 8 bases from J, the junction kept 10 bases outside the gene matches. The CDR3 sequence is 15 residues long. Germline V lookup: CDR1 GTSNPN, CDR2 SVGIG (reference sequence). The CDR3 DNA follows: TGTGCCAGTAACCCCGGGACTAGCGGGGGGTATGAGCAGTTCTTC. This sequence encodes CASNPGTSGGYEQFF.